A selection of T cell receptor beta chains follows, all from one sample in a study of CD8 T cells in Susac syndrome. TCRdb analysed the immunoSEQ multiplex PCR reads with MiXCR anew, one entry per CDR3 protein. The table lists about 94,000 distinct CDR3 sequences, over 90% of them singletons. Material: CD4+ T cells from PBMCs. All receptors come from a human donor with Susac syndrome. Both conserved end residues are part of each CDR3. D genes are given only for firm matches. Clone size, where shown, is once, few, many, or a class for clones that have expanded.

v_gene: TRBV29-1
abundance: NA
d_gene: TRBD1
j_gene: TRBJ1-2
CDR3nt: TGCAGCGTGATGGACAGGGTCTATGGCTACACCTTC
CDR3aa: CSVMDRVYGYTF

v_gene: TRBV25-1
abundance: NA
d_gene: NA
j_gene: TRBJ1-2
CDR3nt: TGTGCCAGCAGTGAATCGGGACTCGCCTTCTATGGCTACACCTTC
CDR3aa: CASSESGLAFYGYTF

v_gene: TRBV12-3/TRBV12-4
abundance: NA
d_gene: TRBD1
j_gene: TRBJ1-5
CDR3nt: TGTGCCAGCAGACCTACAGGGGATCAGCCCCAGCATTTT
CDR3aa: CASRPTGDQPQHF

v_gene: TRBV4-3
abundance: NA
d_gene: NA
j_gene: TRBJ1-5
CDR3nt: TGCGCCAGCAGCCGAGTCCAGGGTGAGCCCCAGCATTTT
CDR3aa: CASSRVQGEPQHF

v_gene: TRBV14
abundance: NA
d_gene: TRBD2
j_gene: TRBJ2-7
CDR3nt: TGTGCCAGCAGCCGTGGACTAGCGTTGGAGTGGGAGCAGTACTTC
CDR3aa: CASSRGLALEWEQYF

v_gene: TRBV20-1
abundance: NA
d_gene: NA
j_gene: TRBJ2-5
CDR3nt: TGCAGTGCCCGAGGGGGTGTCAGGACCCAGTACTTC
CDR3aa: CSARGGVRTQYF

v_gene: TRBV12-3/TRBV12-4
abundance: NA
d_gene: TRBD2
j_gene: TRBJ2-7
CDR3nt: TGTGCCAGCAGGGGACTAGCGGGGGGGAAAGAGCAGTACTTC
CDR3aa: CASRGLAGGKEQYF

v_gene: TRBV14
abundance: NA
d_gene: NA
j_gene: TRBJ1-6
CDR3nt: TGTGCCAGCAGCGGACAGATCTATTCACCCCTCCACTTT
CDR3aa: CASSGQIYSPLHF

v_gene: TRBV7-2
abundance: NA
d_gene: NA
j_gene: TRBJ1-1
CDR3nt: TGTGCCAGCTTACGGAACACTGAAGCTTTCTTT
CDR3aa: CASLRNTEAFF

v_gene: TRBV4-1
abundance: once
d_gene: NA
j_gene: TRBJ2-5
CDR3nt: TGCGCCAGCAGCCAAGAAGACCCATTTTTCGAGACCCAGTACTTC
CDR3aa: CASSQEDPFFETQYF

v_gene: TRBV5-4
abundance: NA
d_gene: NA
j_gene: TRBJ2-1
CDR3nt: TGTGCCAGCAGCTCGGGACGGACCTACAATGAGCAGTTCTTC
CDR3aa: CASSSGRTYNEQFF

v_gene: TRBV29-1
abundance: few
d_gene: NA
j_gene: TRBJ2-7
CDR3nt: TGCAGCGTTGATGGGGGTGGAGGGGACGAGCAGTACTTC
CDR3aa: CSVDGGGGDEQYF

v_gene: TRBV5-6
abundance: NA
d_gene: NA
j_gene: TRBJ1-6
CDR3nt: TGTGCCAGCAGCTTGGGACAACCGGGAGGGTCACCCCTCCACTTT
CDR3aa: CASSLGQPGGSPLHF

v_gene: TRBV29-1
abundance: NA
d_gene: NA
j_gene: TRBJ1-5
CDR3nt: TGCAGCGTGGGGACATTCCCCCAGCATTTT
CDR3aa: CSVGTFPQHF

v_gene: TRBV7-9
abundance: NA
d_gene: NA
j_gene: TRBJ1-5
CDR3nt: TGTGCCAGCAGGCGCCTCGAGGGAGCCCAGCCCCAGCATTTT
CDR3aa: CASRRLEGAQPQHF

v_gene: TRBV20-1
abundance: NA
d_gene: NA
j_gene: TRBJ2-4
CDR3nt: TGCAGTGCAACCCCTGGGGCCATTCAGTACTTC
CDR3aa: CSATPGAIQYF

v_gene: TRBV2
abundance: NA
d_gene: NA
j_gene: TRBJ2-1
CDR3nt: TGTGCCAGCAGACTCTCCTACAATGAGCAGTTCTTC
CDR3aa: CASRLSYNEQFF

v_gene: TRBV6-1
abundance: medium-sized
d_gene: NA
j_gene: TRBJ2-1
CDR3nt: TGTGCCAGCGGGTCCTACAATGAGCAGTTCTTC
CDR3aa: CASGSYNEQFF

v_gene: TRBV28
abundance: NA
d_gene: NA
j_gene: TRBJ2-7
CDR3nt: TGTGCCAGCAAAGAAAACCGCCGGGGGGCGATTCCCTACGAGCAGTACTTC
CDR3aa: CASKENRRGAIPYEQYF

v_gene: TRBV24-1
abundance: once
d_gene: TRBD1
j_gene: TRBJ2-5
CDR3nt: TGTGCCACCAGTGATTTCGGGACAGGGGAGCAAGAGACCCAGTACTTC
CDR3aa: CATSDFGTGEQETQYF

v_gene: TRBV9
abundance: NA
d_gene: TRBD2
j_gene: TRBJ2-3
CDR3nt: TGTGCCAGCAGCGTAGATTCGGGGGGGGACCTAGATACGCAGTATTTT
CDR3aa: CASSVDSGGDLDTQYF

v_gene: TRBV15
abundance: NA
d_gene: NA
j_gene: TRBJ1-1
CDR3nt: TGTGCCACCAGCGGGGGTCGGCGATACACTGAAGCTTTCTTT
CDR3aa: CATSGGRRYTEAFF

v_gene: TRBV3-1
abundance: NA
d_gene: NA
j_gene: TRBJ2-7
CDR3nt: TGTGCCAGCAGCCTAGAAGTCTCGGAAATACCTTACGAGCAGTACTTC
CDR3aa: CASSLEVSEIPYEQYF

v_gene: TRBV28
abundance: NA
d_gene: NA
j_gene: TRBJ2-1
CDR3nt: TGTGCCAGCTGGGGCCGCAATGAGCAGTTCTTC
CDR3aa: CASWGRNEQFF

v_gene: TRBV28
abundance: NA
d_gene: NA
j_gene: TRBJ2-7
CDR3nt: TGTGCCAGCAGTCCAAGAAGCGGAATCTACGAGCAGTACTTC
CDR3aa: CASSPRSGIYEQYF

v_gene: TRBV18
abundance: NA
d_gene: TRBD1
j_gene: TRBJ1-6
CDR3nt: TGTGCCAGCTCACTCTTACAGGGGGGAAATTCACCCCTCCACTTT
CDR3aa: CASSLLQGGNSPLHF

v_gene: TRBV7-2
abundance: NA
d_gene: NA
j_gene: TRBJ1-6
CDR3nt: TGTGCCAGCAGCTTAGTTTCGGATGGGAATTCACCCCTCCACTTT
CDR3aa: CASSLVSDGNSPLHF

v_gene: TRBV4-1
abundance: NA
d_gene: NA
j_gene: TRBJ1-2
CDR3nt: TGCGCCAGCAGCCATGTGCTCCGGGACGCCCGAAGGAGCTATGGCTACACCTTC
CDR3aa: CASSHVLRDARRSYGYTF

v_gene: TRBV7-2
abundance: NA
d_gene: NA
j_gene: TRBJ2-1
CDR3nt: TGTGCCAGCAGCGTCAGGGTCAATGAGCAGTTCTTC
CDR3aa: CASSVRVNEQFF

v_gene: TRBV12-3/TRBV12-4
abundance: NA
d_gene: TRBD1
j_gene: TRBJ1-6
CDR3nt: TGTGCCAGCAGTTCCAGGGGGTCCGATAATTCACCCCTCCACTTT
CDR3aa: CASSSRGSDNSPLHF

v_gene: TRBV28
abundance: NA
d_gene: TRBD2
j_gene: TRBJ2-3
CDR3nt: TGTGCCAGCAGTCTCGGGGGGTACACAGATACGCAGTATTTT
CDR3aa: CASSLGGYTDTQYF

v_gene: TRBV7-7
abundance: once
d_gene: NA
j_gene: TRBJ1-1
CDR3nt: TGTGCTAGCACGCCGGGGGGGCTGAAGCTTTTCTTT
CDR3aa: CASTPGGLKLFF

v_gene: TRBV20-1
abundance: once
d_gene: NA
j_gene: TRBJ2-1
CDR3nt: TGCAGTGCACCCCGGACAGGGAGGGACAATGAGCAGTTCTTC
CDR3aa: CSAPRTGRDNEQFF

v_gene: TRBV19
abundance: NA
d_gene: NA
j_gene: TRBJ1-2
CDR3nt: TGTGCCAGTAGAACAGGTGATTTCTCTGGCTACACCTTC
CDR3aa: CASRTGDFSGYTF

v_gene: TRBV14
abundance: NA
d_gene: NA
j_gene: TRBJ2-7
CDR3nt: TGTGCCAGCAGCCAAGATTTGCGCGGAACCTACGAGCAGTACTTC
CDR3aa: CASSQDLRGTYEQYF

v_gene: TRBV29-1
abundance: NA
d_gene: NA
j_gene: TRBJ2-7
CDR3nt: TGCAGCGTTGAAGTAGGTGGAGGGAACGAGCAGTACTTC
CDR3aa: CSVEVGGGNEQYF

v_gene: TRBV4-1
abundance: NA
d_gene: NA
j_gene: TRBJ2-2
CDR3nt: TGCGCCAGCAGCCAAGGAAAGGGCGGGGACACCGGGGAGCTGTTTTTT
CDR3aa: CASSQGKGGDTGELFF

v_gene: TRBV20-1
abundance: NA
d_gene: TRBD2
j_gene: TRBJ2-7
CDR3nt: TGCAGTGCTAGAACACCTAGCGGGGCCTACGAGCAGTACTTC
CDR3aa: CSARTPSGAYEQYF

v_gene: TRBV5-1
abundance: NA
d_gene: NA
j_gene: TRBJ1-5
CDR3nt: TGCGCCAGCAGCTTGGCGCCAGGGACTCAGCCCCAGCATTTT
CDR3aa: CASSLAPGTQPQHF

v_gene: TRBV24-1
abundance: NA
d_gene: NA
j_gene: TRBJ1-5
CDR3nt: TGTGCCACCAGTGACGGACAGCGGCCGAAAGAGCCCCAGCATTTT
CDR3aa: CATSDGQRPKEPQHF

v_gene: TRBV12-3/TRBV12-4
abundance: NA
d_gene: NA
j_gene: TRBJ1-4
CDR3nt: TGTGCCAGCAGTTCTGGTCCCGCCTCCGGAATCGAAAAACTGTTTTTT
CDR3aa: CASSSGPASGIEKLFF

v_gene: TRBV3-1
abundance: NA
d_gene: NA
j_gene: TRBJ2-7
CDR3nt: TGTGCCAGCAGCCATGGGTGGGGGGCGGATTCCTACGAGCAGTACTTC
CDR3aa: CASSHGWGADSYEQYF

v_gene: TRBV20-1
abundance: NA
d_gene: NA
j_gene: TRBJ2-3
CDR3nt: TGCAGTGGGACATTCGTCACAGATACGCAGTATTTT
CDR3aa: CSGTFVTDTQYF

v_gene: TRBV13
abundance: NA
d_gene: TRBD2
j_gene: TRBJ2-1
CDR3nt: TGTGCCAGCAGCTTCATCAGGGAGGGCAATGAGCAGTTCTTC
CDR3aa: CASSFIREGNEQFF

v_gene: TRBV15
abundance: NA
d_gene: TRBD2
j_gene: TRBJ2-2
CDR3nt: TGTGCCACCAGCAGAGATCGACTAGCGGGGAACACCGGGGAGCTGTTTTTT
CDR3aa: CATSRDRLAGNTGELFF

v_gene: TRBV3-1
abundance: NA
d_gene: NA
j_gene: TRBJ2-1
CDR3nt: TGTGCCAGCACCCAGCCATCTTTGGGTGAGCAGTTCTTC
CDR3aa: CASTQPSLGEQFF

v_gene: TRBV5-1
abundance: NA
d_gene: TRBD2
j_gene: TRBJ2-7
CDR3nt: TGCGCCAGCACCCAGGGAGGGGTCAACGAGCAGTACTTC
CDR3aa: CASTQGGVNEQYF

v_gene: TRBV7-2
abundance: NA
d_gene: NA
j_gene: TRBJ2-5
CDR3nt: TGTGCCAGCAGCTTAGGGGAGTGGCAAGAGACCCAGTACTTC
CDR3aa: CASSLGEWQETQYF

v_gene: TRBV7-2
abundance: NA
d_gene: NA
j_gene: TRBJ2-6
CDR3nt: TGTGCCAGCAGCTTACGAGGGCAGGCGGGGGCCAACGTCCTGACTTTC
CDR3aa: CASSLRGQAGANVLTF

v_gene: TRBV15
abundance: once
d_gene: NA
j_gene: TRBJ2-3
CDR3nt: TGTGCCACCAGCAGAGATCTACCCGGGGCTGGGGCAGATACGCAGTATTTT
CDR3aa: CATSRDLPGAGADTQYF

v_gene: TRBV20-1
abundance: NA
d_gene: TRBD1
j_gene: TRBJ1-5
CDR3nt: TGCAGTGCTAGCGACCGGACAGGGAATCAGCCCCAGCATTTT
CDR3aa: CSASDRTGNQPQHF

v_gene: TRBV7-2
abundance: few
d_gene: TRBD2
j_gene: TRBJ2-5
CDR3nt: TGTGCCAGCAGTTCGGGACTAGCGGGGGGACAAGAGACCCAGTACTTC
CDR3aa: CASSSGLAGGQETQYF

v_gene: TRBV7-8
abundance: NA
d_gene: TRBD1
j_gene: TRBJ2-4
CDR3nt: TGTGCCAGCAGCCGACAGGGTCGGGACATTCAGTACTTC
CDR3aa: CASSRQGRDIQYF

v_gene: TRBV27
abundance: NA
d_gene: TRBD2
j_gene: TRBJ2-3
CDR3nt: TGTGCCAGCAGACGACTAGCCACTACAGATACGCAGTATTTT
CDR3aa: CASRRLATTDTQYF

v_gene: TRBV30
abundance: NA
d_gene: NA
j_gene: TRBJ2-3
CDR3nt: TGTGCCTGCAACACTATCAGCACAGATACGCAGTATTTT
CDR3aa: CACNTISTDTQYF

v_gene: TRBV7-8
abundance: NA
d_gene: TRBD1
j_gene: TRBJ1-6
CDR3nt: TGTGCCAGCAGCCCCTTAGCCGGACAGGGGAGCTCACCCCTCCACTTT
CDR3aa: CASSPLAGQGSSPLHF

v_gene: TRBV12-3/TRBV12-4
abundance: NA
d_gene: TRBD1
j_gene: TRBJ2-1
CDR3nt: TGTGCCAGCAGTCTCATGACAGGGAACAAGGGCAATGAGCAGTTCTTC
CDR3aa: CASSLMTGNKGNEQFF